This TCR beta chain was profiled in a study of technical replicates of blood from a few donors (dated by TCRdb to the late 2010s). In the germline V gene (reference sequence), CDR1 corresponds to MNHNY and CDR2 to SVGAGI. The CDR3 has 12 amino acids, counting the end cysteine and phenylalanine. Only the CDR3 DNA is retained, 36 bases long and in frame from the first base. V is pared back by 8 bases and J by 2 bases, with 10 bases lying between the germline termini. In the case of this clone: The antigen this receptor binds is unknown. The sample holds no much larger clone one base away, and base qualities are not on file.

Library preparation used the immunoSEQ multiplex PCR assay. Here the immuneACCESS table is served through TCRdb, limited to in-frame sequences with V and J called. Missing clones are a known gap in these copies; in checked studies unresolved V genes cover under half, and the rest lacks a known reason. Within this sample are 75,000 or so clones, with roughly 94% of them counted one time only. Jointly, the top ten make up about 0.27% of the sample. The specimen was T cells isolated from PBMCs. In this chain, TRBV6-6 is recombined with TRBJ2-7; the D gene is unclear. This clonotype originated in a human donor in good health. The encoded CDR3 is CASGQQAYEQYF. The nucleotide sequence reads TGTGCCAGCGGCCAGCAGGCCTACGAGCAGTACTTC.